The 19 T cell receptor beta chains presented below share a single source sample, sequenced in a study of graft-versus-host responses after intestinal transplantation. Clones were sequenced by immunoSEQ multiplex PCR, and TCRdb holds only the in-frame ones, with some missing. Here the sample spans about 97,000 clones, about nine tenths being singletons. The source material was PBMCs, sampled approximately 470 days after intestinal transplant. The receptors were sampled from a human patient who received an intestinal transplant, so some T cells may come from the graft donor.

V and J are TRBV18 and TRBJ2-7; D possibly matches TRBD1 or TRBD2 (5 bases each). Trimming took off 5 bases at V and 4 bases at J, with 18 bases between the two ends. The CDR3 is 15 amino acids. Germline lookup yields CDR1 KGHSH and CDR2 LQKENI. In DNA form, the CDR3 reads TGTGCCAGCTCAAGGACTGACCCTAAGGGGTACGAGCAGTACTTC. This encodes CASSRTDPKGYEQYF.

The chain is built from TRBV19 and TRBJ1-5, with TRBD1 identical over 10 bases. Looked up from germline, CDR1 is LNHDA and CDR2 is SQIVND (reference sequence). This CDR3 has 18 amino acids. The junction had 8 bases not matched to a gene; V was cut back by 3 bases and J by 0 bases. In DNA form, the CDR3 reads TGTGCCAGTAGTATGGGACAGGGGCGACACGATAGCAATCAGCCCCAGCATTTT. Protein product: CASSMGQGRHDSNQPQHF.

The chain couples TRBV4-1 to TRBJ2-3; tentative D call: TRBD2 (6 bases). This CDR3 comprises 15 residues. The germline V and J ends were trimmed by 0 bases and 8 bases, with 15 bases remaining between them. CDR1 MGHRA and CDR2 YSYEKL come from the germline V gene. The CDR3 region has the DNA TGCGCCAGCAGCCAAGACGTCCGGGGACTGAGTACGCAGTATTTT. The encoded protein is CASSQDVRGLSTQYF.

This chain links TRBV7-9 with TRBJ2-7, with TRBD1 matching over 8 bases. The trim removed 6 bases at V and 5 bases at J, leaving 18 bases unmatched. Germline V gives CDR1 SEHNR, CDR2 FQNEAQ (reference sequence). This CDR3 spans 17 amino acids. DNA of the CDR3: TGTGCCAGCAGGGGCGCCAGCAGCTTAGACAGGGGCCACGAGCAGTACTTC. Amino acids: CASRGASSLDRGHEQYF.

The chain recombines TRBV5-1 with TRBJ2-7; 11 bases are shared with TRBD1. J gave up 5 bases and V 6 bases, and 10 bases lay outside the gene matches. The CDR3 is 15 amino acids. CDR1 is SGHRS, CDR2 YFSETQ, per germline. The CDR3 DNA reads as TGCGCCAGCACCGTCACGGGACAGGGGGTCCACGAGCAGTACTTC. Translation: CASTVTGQGVHEQYF.

The CDR3 DNA follows: TGTGCCAGCAGTCTTTTTAGCGGGGCCTCTAGCACAGATACGCAGTATTTT. Encoded protein: CASSLFSGASSTDTQYF. The chain combines TRBV27 with TRBJ2-3; 8 bases are shared with TRBD2. V was pared by 5 bases and J by 0 bases, with 10 bases of the junction left unmatched. Per the germline V gene, CDR1 is MNHEY and CDR2 is SMNVEV (reference sequence). The length of the CDR3 is 17 residues.

CDR3 DNA: TGTGCCAGCAGCCATACACAGGGAGATGGCTATGGCTACACCTTC. Translation: CASSHTQGDGYGYTF. V usage is TRBV7-2 and J usage is TRBJ1-2; possible D gene TRBD1, 6 bases. This CDR3 is 15 amino acids long. Per germline, CDR1 SGHTA and CDR2 FQGNSA. V lost 5 bases, J lost 4 bases, and 17 bases lay in between.

Only one count was recorded for this clone. J is TRBJ1-5 and V is TRBV7-2; the D is unclear. Germline CDR1 SGHTA, CDR2 FQGNSA. V was cut by 5 bases and J by 6 bases, with 11 bases left in between. There are 13 residues in the CDR3. Here the CDR3 DNA reads TGTGCCAGCAGCCTCCTTCGGGGTCAGCCCCAGCATTTT. Its translation: CASSLLRGQPQHF.

A note on this clone: Sequence at one end of the junction differs from germline and may be a read error. The CDR3 here is CASSLALAGLSSYNEQFF. DNA of the CDR3: TGTGCTAGCAGCTTAGCGCTAGCGGGTCTTAGCTCCTACAATGAGCAGTTCTTC. The J gene is TRBJ2-1, the V gene TRBV7-7; TRBD2 matches 8 bases. Germline assignment: CDR1 SSHAT and CDR2 FNYEAQ (reference sequence). The CDR3 is 18 residues long.

The chain couples TRBV14 to TRBJ2-7; a possible D gene is TRBD2 (6 bases). Looked up from germline, CDR1 is SGHDN and CDR2 is FVKESK. The CDR3 has 18 amino acids. Trimming removed 1 base from V and 4 bases from J, with 23 bases in between. This CDR3 is CASSQAGSRPQRGYEQYF. The CDR3 DNA sequence: TGTGCCAGCAGCCAAGCAGGTAGCCGTCCTCAACGGGGGTACGAGCAGTACTTC.

The chain couples TRBV19 to TRBJ2-7; either TRBD1 or TRBD2 may fit D (5 bases each). The V end lost 4 bases, the J end lost 1 base, and 17 bases lay between the germline ends. The CDR3 contains 16 residues. Germline CDR1 LNHDA, CDR2 SQIVND (reference sequence). As DNA, the CDR3 is TGTGCCAGTAGTAGGAACCGGGACGGAGCATCCTACGAGCAGTACTTC. Its translation: CASSRNRDGASYEQYF.

J is TRBJ2-2 and V is TRBV11-3, with a possible D match to TRBD1 (6 bases). V dropped 0 bases and J dropped 2 bases, with 19 bases sitting between them. Per germline, CDR1 SGHNT and CDR2 YENEEA. CDR3 size: 19 residues. CDR3 sequence reads: CASSLDWPPGHINTGELFF. Here the CDR3 DNA reads TGTGCCAGCAGCTTAGATTGGCCCCCGGGACACATAAACACCGGGGAGCTGTTTTTT.

This clone was seen only once. The chain combines TRBV19 with TRBJ2-7; perhaps D is TRBD1 or TRBD2 (6 bases each). CDR3 size: 15 residues. Germline V CDR1 and CDR2: LNHDA, SQIVND (reference sequence). V was trimmed by 3 bases and J by 0 bases, leaving 12 bases between them. The CDR3 nucleotides are TGTGCCAGTAGTATCGGGGGCGGTAGCTCCTACGAGCAGTACTTC. Translation: CASSIGGGSSYEQYF.

The genes are TRBV4-1 and TRBJ1-2; no reliable D call. Germline CDR1 is MGHRA and CDR2 is YSYEKL. V lost 4 bases to trimming and J lost 4 bases, with 19 bases between them. The CDR3 runs to 16 residues. The CDR3 nucleotides are TGCGCCAGCAGCCCCTCGCGGACGGGCAGGAGCTATGGCTACACCTTC. It codes for CASSPSRTGRSYGYTF.

V usage is TRBV7-9 and J usage is TRBJ1-1, with TRBD1 matching over 8 bases. CDR3 length: 12 residues. Germline V gene data show CDR1 as SEHNR and CDR2 as FQNEAQ (reference sequence). V lost 5 bases to trimming and J lost 6 bases; unmatched junction nucleotides: 2. CDR3 region: CASSPGGAEAFF. DNA for the CDR3: TGTGCCAGCAGCCCAGGGGGCGCTGAAGCTTTCTTT.

The rearrangement joins TRBV9 to TRBJ2-3; 7 nucleotides agree with TRBD1. There are 15 residues in the CDR3. Germline V gene data show CDR1 as SGDLS and CDR2 as YYNGEE. V lost 3 bases and J lost 2; bases outside the gene matches: 6. CDR3 residues: CASSAGTDNTDTQYF. The CDR3 nucleotides are TGTGCCAGCAGCGCCGGGACAGATAACACAGATACGCAGTATTTT.

About this clone: The junction does not match germline at one end; this may be a read error. V is TRBV6-1 and J is TRBJ1-5; TRBD1 is a possible D gene (6 bases). In germline, CDR1 is MNHNS, CDR2 SASEGT. The CDR3 is 15 residues long. The CDR3 is CASTEQGHSNQPQHF. The CDR3 DNA is TGTGCCAGCACTGAACAGGGCCATAGCAATCAGCCCCAGCATTTT.

The chain combines TRBV29-1 with TRBJ2-2, with a weak D call TRBD1 (6 bases). CDR1 SQVTM and CDR2 ANQGSEA come from the germline V gene. V was clipped by 4 bases and J by 5 bases, with 14 bases between them. The CDR3 covers 14 residues. Here the CDR3 reads CSVVRQDLTGELFF. CDR3 in DNA: TGCAGCGTTGTGAGACAGGATCTTACCGGGGAGCTGTTTTTT.

V is TRBV19 and J is TRBJ2-1; D may be TRBD1 (6 bases). V was trimmed by 3 bases and J by 3 bases, leaving 9 bases between them. This CDR3 is 14 amino acids long. CDR1 is LNHDA and CDR2 is SQIVND in the germline V gene (reference sequence). CDR3 loop: CASSIYRDYNEQFF. The CDR3 DNA sequence: TGTGCCAGTAGTATCTACAGGGACTACAATGAGCAGTTCTTC.